The 21 T cell receptor beta chains reported below all come from one sample, sequenced in a study of blood T cells in healthy people across ages. PCR was performed a second time for roughly 7 to 12 cycles using a sample-barcoded 5' primer and a J-beta primer mix. TCRdb passed the 5' RACE reads through MiXCR, listing each CDR3 protein once. The data show 790,000 or so distinct CDR3 sequences, with about 47% seen just once and over 15% held by the top ten. Sequences were obtained from blood. These receptors all stem from a man at least 80 years old in good health.

This clonotype was counted ten times or more. The J gene is TRBJ2-5, the V gene TRBV29-1, with TRBD1 matching over 9 bases. Germline-derived CDR1 and CDR2 are SQVTM and ANQGSEA. After removal of 5 bases from V and 3 bases from J, the junction contained 1 base not matched to a gene. The CDR3 is 12 residues long. The CDR3 DNA follows: TGCAGCGTTAGACAGGGGGAAGAGACCCAGTACTTC. Residues: CSVRQGEETQYF.

This clonotype has ten or more counts. The chain carries TRBV7-2 and TRBJ2-1, with 12 positions matching TRBD2. CDR3 length: 17 amino acids. Per the germline V gene, CDR1 is SGHTA and CDR2 is FQGNSA. J was trimmed by 8 bases and V by 2 bases; bases with no gene match: 10. The DNA of the CDR3 is TGTGCCAGCAGCTTAATGGGACAGACTAGCGGGAGCGATGAGCAGTTCTTC. Translated: CASSLMGQTSGSDEQFF.

The chain joins TRBV14 to TRBJ1-5; D ambiguous. The CDR3 runs 13 residues. V was trimmed by 0 bases and J by 7 bases, leaving 7 bases between them. Germline assignment: CDR1 SGHDN and CDR2 FVKESK. CDR3 sequence: CASSQDPKQPQHF. CDR3 nucleotide sequence: TGTGCCAGCAGCCAAGACCCGAAACAGCCCCAGCATTTT.

This clonotype was seen a handful of times. This sequence joins TRBV24-1 and TRBJ1-2, with 8 nucleotides matching TRBD1. V shed 3 bases, J shed 5 bases, and the junction held 4 bases outside the gene matches. Per germline, CDR1 KGHDR and CDR2 SFDVKD. This CDR3 contains 14 residues. CDR3 loop: CATSDARDRYGYTF. The CDR3 region has the DNA TGTGCCACCAGTGATGCCCGGGACAGGTATGGCTACACCTTC.

This chain connects TRBV18 to TRBJ1-6; D unresolved. The CDR3 is 14 amino acids. V dropped 0 bases and J dropped 7 bases, with 7 bases sitting between them. Per the germline V gene, CDR1 is KGHSH and CDR2 is LQKENI. DNA of the CDR3: TGTGCCAGCTCACCACCCATAGGAAATTCACCCCTCCACTTT. This translates into CASSPPIGNSPLHF.

The CDR3 bases are TGCAGCGGTCACCTCCAGGGAATGGGGCACAATGAGCAGTTCTTC. The encoded protein is CSGHLQGMGHNEQFF. The gene calls are TRBV29-1 and TRBJ2-1; TRBD1 might be the D (5 bases). The germline V and J ends were trimmed by 7 bases and 5 bases, with 21 bases remaining between them. The CDR3 has 15 residues. The germline V gene has CDR1 SQVTM and CDR2 ANQGSEA.

The chain carries TRBV20-1 and TRBJ2-7; possibly TRBD2 for D (6 bases). The germline V gene has CDR1 DFQATT and CDR2 SNEGSKA (reference sequence). The CDR3 runs 14 residues. Trimming cost V 0 bases and J 6 bases, with 15 bases left between them. Here the CDR3 DNA reads TGCAGTGCTAGAGATCGGCGGGATCAATCCGAGCAGTACTTC. Amino acids: CSARDRRDQSEQYF.

The CDR3 loop reads CASSPVEGKAFF. In DNA, the CDR3 is TGTGCCAGCAGCCCCGTGGAAGGGAAAGCTTTCTTT. This chain joins TRBV3-1 and TRBJ1-1; D call uncertain. CDR3 length: 12 amino acids. From germline, CDR1 is LGHDT and CDR2 YNNKEL (reference sequence). With 4 bases removed from V and 9 bases from J, the gap between germline ends came to 12 bases. The full variable domain, completed using reference TRBV3-1 and TRBJ1-1, is DTAVSQTPKYLVTQMGNDKSIKCEQNLGHDTMYWYKQDSKKFLKIMFSYNNKELIINETVPNRFSPKSPDKAHLNLHINSLELGDSAVYFCASSPVEGKAFFGQGTRLTVV.

Ten or more counts support this clonotype. This chain uses TRBV29-1 with TRBJ2-5; TRBD2 matches at 8 bases. The CDR3 extends over 12 amino acids. The J segment lost 5 bases and the V segment lost 8 bases, leaving 7 bases of the junction unmatched. From germline, CDR1 is SQVTM and CDR2 ANQGSEA. The CDR3 DNA reads as TGCAGCATACGGGAGGGCCAGGAGACCCAGTACTTC. It yields the protein CSIREGQETQYF.

This clonotype was counted ten times or more. The V gene is TRBV3-1, the J gene TRBJ2-1; 13 nucleotides match TRBD2. Trimming cost V 0 bases and J 8 bases; bases outside gene matches: 4. This CDR3 comprises 16 residues. In germline, CDR1 is LGHDT, CDR2 YNNKEL (reference sequence). CDR3 amino acids: CASSQDPTSGRDEQFF. CDR3 DNA: TGTGCCAGCAGCCAAGATCCCACTAGCGGGAGGGATGAGCAGTTCTTC.

V usage is TRBV12-3 or TRBV12-4 and J usage is TRBJ1-1; maybe TRBD1 (6 bases). The CDR3 runs 12 residues. With 8 bases removed from V and 7 bases from J, the gap between germline ends came to 14 bases. In nucleotides, the CDR3 is TGTGCCAGCGGAAAAGGAGGGGGTGAAGCTTTCTTT. Translated: CASGKGGGEAFF.

Remarks on this clonotype: A read error may produce the germline difference seen at one junction end. This chain joins TRBV29-1 and TRBJ1-1; D is ambiguous. The germline gives CDR1 SQVTM, CDR2 ANQGSEA. This CDR3 has 11 amino acids. CDR3 bases: TGCAGCGTTGAGGGGAACGCTGAAGCTTTCTTT. This sequence encodes CSVEGNAEAFF.

The CDR3 DNA reads TGTGCCATCAGTGATCGAGAAGATACGCAGTATTTT. Translation: CAISDREDTQYF. The chain recombines TRBV10-3 with TRBJ2-3; D is ambiguous. Germline V gene sequence: CDR1 ENHRY, CDR2 SYGVKD. V was trimmed by 3 bases and J by 5 bases, leaving 6 bases between them. The CDR3 has 12 amino acids.

This clonotype was seen a few times. This chain joins TRBV5-1 and TRBJ2-1, with TRBD2 matching 8 bases. The CDR3 loop spans 16 amino acids. Germline CDR1 reads SGHRS; CDR2 reads YFSETQ. V lost 4 bases to trimming and J lost 4 bases; unmatched junction nucleotides: 10. CDR3 loop: CASSQTSTSVYNEQFF. The CDR3, as DNA: TGCGCCAGCAGCCAAACATCGACTAGCGTGTACAATGAGCAGTTCTTC. Using reference TRBV5-1 and TRBJ2-1 for the parts outside the CDR3, the full variable domain is KAGVTQTPRYLIKTRGQQVTLSCSPISGHRSVSWYQQTPGQGLQFLFEYFSETQRNKGNFPGRFSGRQFSNSRSEMNVSTLELGDSALYLCASSQTSTSVYNEQFFGPGTRLTVL.

This chain joins TRBV28 and TRBJ1-2; 9 nucleotides align to TRBD1. This CDR3 comprises 15 residues. Per germline, CDR1 MDHEN and CDR2 SYDVKM. Trimming removed 5 bases from V and 6 bases from J; junction bases left unmatched: 10. Here the CDR3 reads CASSHGDRVLHGYTF. For the CDR3, the DNA is TGTGCCAGCAGTCACGGGGACAGGGTCTTACATGGCTACACCTTC.

This clonotype was recorded a few times. The chain links TRBV11-2 to TRBJ2-1; 9 bases fit TRBD1. The CDR3 loop spans 16 amino acids. V lost 5 bases, J lost 7 bases, and 12 bases stayed unmatched. Germline values: CDR1 SGHAT, CDR2 FQNNGV. CDR3 bases: TGTGCCAGCAGCATCGACGGGACAGGGTTCGGAAATGAGCAGTTCTTC. Its protein product is CASSIDGTGFGNEQFF. The variable domain in full, with the rest retrieved from reference TRBV11-2 and TRBJ2-1, is EAGVAQSPRYKIIEKRQSVAFWCNPISGHATLYWYQQILGQGPKLLIQFQNNGVVDDSQLPKDRFSAERLKGVDSTLKIQPAKLEDSAVYLCASSIDGTGFGNEQFFGPGTRLTVL.

This clonotype has only a few counts. J is TRBJ2-3 and V is TRBV29-1; D unresolved. V was pared by 2 bases and J by 4 bases, with 10 bases between. The germline V gene has CDR1 SQVTM and CDR2 ANQGSEA. This CDR3 is 13 amino acids long. CDR3 DNA: TGCAGCGTTGAAAAGGTGGACGCAGATACGCAGTATTTT. The encoded protein is CSVEKVDADTQYF.

A remark on this clonotype: This may arise from a read error, as a much more abundant clone is one base away. The chain carries TRBV12-3 or TRBV12-4 and TRBJ2-4, with 9 bases that match TRBD2. J was trimmed by 13 bases and V by 6 bases; bases with no gene match: 22. CDR3 length: 17 residues. The CDR3 DNA is TGTGCCAGCAGCCTCTCGGCGGGAGGGTTGAAGGGATACAAGCAGTACTTC. This encodes CASSLSAGGLKGYKQYF.

The J gene is TRBJ2-3, the V gene TRBV3-1; 7 bases fit TRBD2. Germline V gene lookup returns CDR1 LGHDT and CDR2 YNNKEL (reference sequence). Trimming removed 2 bases from V and 0 bases from J; junction bases left unmatched: 2. The CDR3 runs to 15 residues. The CDR3 region is CASSQWRGSTDTQYF. CDR3 DNA sequence: TGTGCCAGCAGCCAATGGCGGGGGAGCACAGATACGCAGTATTTT.

This clonotype was detected only a few times. The chain uses TRBV20-1 and TRBJ2-5, with 8 bases that match TRBD1. The CDR3 sequence is 13 residues long. Germline CDR1 is DFQATT and CDR2 is SNEGSKA (reference sequence). Trimming removed 6 bases from V and 5 bases from J; junction bases left unmatched: 8. The CDR3 bases are TGCAGTGCCCCCCCAGGGGGCGAGGAGACCCAGTACTTC. This gives the protein CSAPPGGEETQYF.

The rearrangement joins TRBV5-1 to TRBJ2-5, with 7 bases aligning to TRBD1. The CDR3 extends over 15 amino acids. Germline CDR1 reads SGHRS; CDR2 reads YFSETQ. The V and J ends lost 1 base and 7 bases, in that order; junction bases with no gene match: 10. The CDR3 protein is CASSLSSQGIGTQYF. The CDR3 DNA reads TGCGCCAGCAGCTTGTCATCACAGGGGATCGGGACCCAGTACTTC.